A selection of T cell receptor beta chains follows, all from one sample in a study of T cell responses to AZD1222 COVID-19 vaccine. Using immunoSEQ multiplex PCR, the repertoire was profiled, and TCRdb retains in-frame clones only, with some absent. The sample yields about 130,000 clones, approximately 93% seen once. Sequencing used peripheral blood, obtained on day 0 of AZD1222 vaccination. These receptors all stem from an adult in good health. CDR3s include the opening cysteine and the closing phenylalanine or tryptophan. A D gene is named only where the DNA matches it firmly. Size values are once, few and many counts, or a class for expanded clones, and some rows have none.

d_gene | j_gene | abundance | v_gene | len | CDR3nt | CDR3aa
. | TRBJ2-5 | . | TRBV9 | 14 | TGTGCCAGCAGCGTAGGCCAGGCAGGGGAGACCCAGTACTTC | CASSVGQAGETQYF
. | TRBJ1-5 | . | TRBV12-5 | 17 | TGTGCTAGTGGTTTGTTCGCGGACACCCTGGGGGGTCAGCCCCAGCATTTT | CASGLFADTLGGQPQHF
TRBD2 | TRBJ2-3 | . | TRBV6-5 | 16 | TGTGCCAGCAGTTATAAGGGGGCGACTAGCGGTGATACGCAGTATTTT | CASSYKGATSGDTQYF
TRBD1 | TRBJ2-7 | . | TRBV5-4 | 14 | TGTGCCAGCAGCCCCCGGGACAGGGGCTACGAGCAGTACTTC | CASSPRDRGYEQYF
. | TRBJ2-1 | few | TRBV27 | 15 | TGTGCCAGCAGTCCGGACCGTTCCTCCTACAATGAGCAGTTCTTC | CASSPDRSSYNEQFF
TRBD2 | TRBJ2-3 | . | TRBV6-6 | 13 | TGTGCCAGCAGTCAAGCGGGGGGACGTACGCAGTATTTT | CASSQAGGRTQYF
. | TRBJ2-3 | . | TRBV12-3/TRBV12-4 | 13 | TGTGCCAGCATCCTCAATGGGACAGATACGCAGTATTTT | CASILNGTDTQYF
. | TRBJ2-5 | few | TRBV18 | 12 | TGTGCCAGCTCACCGGCGGGGGAGACCCAGTACTTC | CASSPAGETQYF
. | TRBJ1-1 | . | TRBV6-1 | 12 | TGTGCCAGCAGTGAACGGAGGACTGAAGCTTTCTTT | CASSERRTEAFF
. | TRBJ1-5 | . | TRBV9 | 15 | TGTGCCAGCAGCGTAGGAGGACAGAGCAATCAGCCCCAGCATTTT | CASSVGGQSNQPQHF
TRBD2 | TRBJ2-5 | . | TRBV3-1/TRBV3-2 | 18 | TGTGCCAGCAGCCAAGCTTCAATTGGGACTAGCGGGGTCACGGCCCAGTACTTC | CASSQASIGTSGVTAQYF
. | TRBJ2-5 | . | TRBV7-9 | 13 | TGTGCCAGCTGCGTAGAGACCCAAGAGACCCAGTACTTC | CASCVETQETQYF
TRBD1 | TRBJ1-5 | . | TRBV19 | 15 | TGTGCCAGTAGTACGACAGGGACTAGCAATCAGCCCCAGCATTTT | CASSTTGTSNQPQHF
. | TRBJ1-5 | . | TRBV2 | 16 | TGTGCCAGCAGTGCCGGGACACGGGAAGGGAATCAGCCCCAGCATTTT | CASSAGTREGNQPQHF
. | TRBJ1-2 | once | TRBV19 | 12 | TGTGCCAGTAGTATTCGAGGTTATGGCTACACCTTC | CASSIRGYGYTF
. | TRBJ1-2 | . | TRBV6-5 | 13 | TGTGCCAGCAGACAGCTTTTGGGTTATGGCTACACCTTC | CASRQLLGYGYTF
. | TRBJ1-2 | . | TRBV27 | 14 | TGTGCCAGCAGAATCCTCGGGGCTAACTATGGCTACACCTTC | CASRILGANYGYTF
. | TRBJ2-1 | once | TRBV11-1 | 14 | TGTGCCAGCAGCTTGTTACGGGGCTTGAGGGAGCAGTTCTTC | CASSLLRGLREQFF
TRBD2 | TRBJ2-3 | . | TRBV9 | 17 | TGTGCCAGCAGCTCATCTCCGGGACTAGCGGGGGTCGGTACGCAGTATTTT | CASSSSPGLAGVGTQYF
. | TRBJ1-1 | . | TRBV11-2 | 14 | TGTGCCAGCAGCTTAGGGGGAAGGAACACTGAAGCTTTCTTT | CASSLGGRNTEAFF
TRBD1 | TRBJ1-5 | . | TRBV9 | 16 | TGTGCCAGCTCCGGGACAGGGGTCGTTAGCAATCAGCCCCAGCATTTT | CASSGTGVVSNQPQHF
. | TRBJ1-2 | . | TRBV4-1 | 17 | TGCGCCAGCAGCCAAGCTATCGGTGTTTCCCATAACTATGGCTACACCTTC | CASSQAIGVSHNYGYTF
TRBD1 | TRBJ1-4 | . | TRBV6-5 | 15 | TGTGCCAGCAGTTACCACAGGGGTACTAATGAAAAACTGTTTTTT | CASSYHRGTNEKLFF
. | TRBJ1-6 | many | TRBV10-1 | 11 | TGCGCCAGCAGACAGGGTTCACCCCTCCACTTT | CASRQGSPLHF
TRBD1 | TRBJ2-5 | . | TRBV2 | 13 | TGTGCCAGCAAGGGGACAGAGACAGAGACCCAGTACTTC | CASKGTETETQYF
. | TRBJ1-3 | . | TRBV9 | 16 | TGTGCCAGCAGCGTAGGAGGTTCGTCCTCTGGAAACACCATATATTTT | CASSVGGSSSGNTIYF
TRBD2 | TRBJ2-7 | once | TRBV6-5 | 14 | TGTGCCAGCAGCCGTAGACTAGCCGACGACGAGCAGTACTTC | CASSRRLADDEQYF
TRBD2 | TRBJ2-3 | . | TRBV10-1 | 15 | TGCGCCAGCAGTGAGGGGGGGACTAGTCTGGATACGCAGTATTTT | CASSEGGTSLDTQYF
. | TRBJ1-2 | . | TRBV3-1/TRBV3-2 | 15 | TGTGCCAGCAGCCAAGAAACGTACTTGAGGGATGGCTACACCTTC | CASSQETYLRDGYTF
. | TRBJ1-1 | once | TRBV19 | 13 | TGTGCCAGTAGCTCCGAGTATAAGGTTGAAGCTTTCTTT | CASSSEYKVEAFF
TRBD1 | TRBJ1-2 | . | TRBV6-5 | 14 | TGTGCCAGCAGAGATCCGGGACAGGCCTATGGCTACACCTTC | CASRDPGQAYGYTF
. | TRBJ2-1 | . | TRBV27 | 11 | TGTGCCAGCAGTGGATACAATGAGCAGTTCTTC | CASSGYNEQFF
TRBD2 | TRBJ2-1 | . | TRBV19 | 14 | TGTGCCAGTAGTATTACTAGCGGGGACAATGAGCAGTTCTTC | CASSITSGDNEQFF
. | TRBJ1-2 | . | TRBV7-6 | 13 | TGTGCCAGCAGCTCTGTTGGGGGTTATGGCTACACCTTC | CASSSVGGYGYTF
. | TRBJ1-5 | . | TRBV4-1 | 16 | TGCGCCAGCAGCCAGATACCGGCAGGGGCCAATCAGCCCCAGCATTTT | CASSQIPAGANQPQHF
. | TRBJ1-5 | . | TRBV12-3/TRBV12-4 | 13 | TGTGCCAGCAGTCAAGGCAGTAATCAGCCCCAGCATTTT | CASSQGSNQPQHF
. | TRBJ2-7 | . | TRBV6-5 | 15 | TGTGCCAGCAGCTCCCGAAGGGGATGGGGAAACGAGCAGTACTTC | CASSSRRGWGNEQYF
. | TRBJ1-2 | . | TRBV19 | 12 | TGTGCCAGTATTGATGACTTCTATGGCTACACCTTC | CASIDDFYGYTF
. | TRBJ1-5 | . | TRBV6-5 | 16 | TGTGCCAGCAGTTCGCCGACATCTAGGGGAAGTCAGCCCCAGCATTTT | CASSSPTSRGSQPQHF
. | TRBJ2-7 | . | TRBV18 | 11 | TGTGCCAGCTCACCAAACGGCGAGCAGTACTTC | CASSPNGEQYF
. | TRBJ1-1 | . | TRBV19 | 14 | TGTGCCAGTAGTATAGGCAGAGAAATTAGCGGAGCTTTCTTT | CASSIGREISGAFF
. | TRBJ1-5 | . | TRBV19 | 14 | TGTGCCAGTAGTCCCGGGGGGGGGCATCAGCCCCAGCATTTT | CASSPGGGHQPQHF
. | TRBJ1-2 | . | TRBV3-1/TRBV3-2 | 14 | TGTGCCAGCAGCCAAGATCACTCAACGGGGAGCTACACCTTC | CASSQDHSTGSYTF
. | TRBJ1-4 | once | TRBV5-4 | 15 | TGTGCCAGCAGCTTGGGTATCAGGGCGGATGAAAAACTGTTTTTT | CASSLGIRADEKLFF
TRBD1 | TRBJ2-7 | . | TRBV9 | 14 | TGTGCCAGCAGCGTAGAGGGACAGGGATCCGAGCAGTACTTC | CASSVEGQGSEQYF
. | TRBJ2-1 | once | TRBV7-3 | 13 | TGTGCCAGCAGCTTAACGCAGGGTCCTAAGCAGTTCTTC | CASSLTQGPKQFF
TRBD1 | TRBJ2-5 | . | TRBV7-6 | 13 | TGTGCCAGCAGCTTAAATACTGGGACAGTTACATACTTC | CASSLNTGTVTYF
TRBD2 | TRBJ2-3 | . | TRBV27 | 15 | TGTGCCAGCAGTTTATCCACTAGCGGCACAGATACGCAGTATTTT | CASSLSTSGTDTQYF
TRBD2 | TRBJ2-5 | . | TRBV6-5 | 15 | TGTGCCAGCAGTTACTCTGGACTAGCGGGGGAGACCCAGTACTTC | CASSYSGLAGETQYF
TRBD2 | TRBJ2-1 | . | TRBV5-1 | 15 | TGCGCCAGCAGCTTGACGTGGGGGGGGTTTAATGAGCAGTTCTTC | CASSLTWGGFNEQFF
TRBD1 | TRBJ1-1 | . | TRBV5-4 | 15 | TGTGCCAGCAGCCTGCAAACTCACAGGGGGCGGAGAGCTTTCTTT | CASSLQTHRGRRAFF
TRBD2 | TRBJ2-7 | . | TRBV19 | 14 | TGTGCCAGTAGCATCGGGACTAGCATGGACGAGCAGTACTTC | CASSIGTSMDEQYF
. | TRBJ2-3 | . | TRBV3-1/TRBV3-2 | 14 | TGTGCCAGCAGCAAGCAGGGGAGCACAGATACGCAGTATTTT | CASSKQGSTDTQYF
. | TRBJ1-5 | . | TRBV27 | 13 | TGTGCCAGCAGTTTATCAAAACGGGGATCTAGGCATTTT | CASSLSKRGSRHF
. | TRBJ1-2 | . | TRBV30 | 14 | TGTGCCTTACATGGGCTAGAACCCCACAATGGCTACACCTTC | CALHGLEPHNGYTF
TRBD2 | TRBJ2-1 | . | TRBV6-5 | 16 | TGTGCCAGCAGTTACTTCGGCGGGGGGGAAGACAATGAGCAGTTCTTC | CASSYFGGGEDNEQFF